This T cell receptor (beta chain) was documented in a study of shared clonotypes between healthy human individuals. Study-level background: There were three CD4 naive, three CD4 memory, two CD8 naive and one CD8 memory plates per donor. Findings and caveats of the study: Owing to a small donor count, the genetic and exposure-history diversity represented was limited.

Of note for this clone: The antigen is not known.

The V end was cut by 1 base, the J end by 8 bases, with 7 bases between. The CDR3 runs 12 residues. CDR1 MGHRA and CDR2 YSYEKL come from the germline V gene. This table comes from immunoSEQ multiplex PCR, and its TCRdb copy is limited to in-frame clones, with some not included. The profile covers 2 million to 2.5 million clones, with 90% to 95% appearing a single time and roughly 0.13% taken by the ten largest. The rearrangement links TRBV4-1 to TRBJ2-3, with D uncertain. The sample consisted of naive CD4+ T cells sorted from blood. The subset here: CD45RA+ positively selected. The sequence was obtained from a young man in good health. CDR3 nucleotides: TGCGCCAGCAGCCAAGTTATGGGTACGCAGTATTTT. It codes for CASSQVMGTQYF.